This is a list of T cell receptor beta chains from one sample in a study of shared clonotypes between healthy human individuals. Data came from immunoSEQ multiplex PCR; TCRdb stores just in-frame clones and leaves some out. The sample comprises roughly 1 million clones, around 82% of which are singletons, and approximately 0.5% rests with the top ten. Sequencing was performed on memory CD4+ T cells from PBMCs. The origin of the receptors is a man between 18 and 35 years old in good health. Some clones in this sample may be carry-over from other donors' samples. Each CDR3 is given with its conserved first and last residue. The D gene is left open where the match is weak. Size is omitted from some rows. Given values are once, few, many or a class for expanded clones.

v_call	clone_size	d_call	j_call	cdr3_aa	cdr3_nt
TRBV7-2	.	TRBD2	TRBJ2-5	CASSSVGWASGHASQYF	TGTGCCAGCAGTTCTGTCGGTTGGGCTAGCGGTCATGCGTCCCAGTACTTC
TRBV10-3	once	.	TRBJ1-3	CAISESGNTIYF	TGTGCCATCAGTGAGTCTGGAAACACCATATATTTT
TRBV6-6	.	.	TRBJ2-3	CASRYRSSSADTQYF	TGTGCCAGCAGATACCGAAGCAGCTCGGCAGATACGCAGTATTTT
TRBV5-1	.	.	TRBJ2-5	CASKTRGSETQYF	TGCGCCAGCAAAACCCGGGGGTCGGAGACCCAGTACTTC
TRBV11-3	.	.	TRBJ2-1	CASSAGASYNEQFF	TGTGCCAGCAGCGCGGGGGCCTCCTACAATGAGCAGTTCTTC
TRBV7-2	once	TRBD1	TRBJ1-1	CASSLGLIKGAGAEAFF	TGTGCCAGCAGCTTAGGGTTGATTAAGGGGGCAGGCGCTGAAGCTTTCTTT
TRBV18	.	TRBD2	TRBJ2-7	CASSPPGLAGGPLF	TGTGCCAGCTCCCCTCCCGGACTAGCGGGAGGACCCCTCTTC
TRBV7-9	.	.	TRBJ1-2	CASSSIRGEGYTF	TGTGCCAGCAGCTCGATACGGGGAGAGGGCTACACCTTC
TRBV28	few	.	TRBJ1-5	CASSFYHRDKLHQPQHF	TGTGCCAGCAGTTTCTACCACCGGGACAAACTGCATCAGCCCCAGCATTTT
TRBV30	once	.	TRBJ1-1	CAWAGGVGTEAFF	TGTGCCTGGGCCGGGGGGGTGGGCACTGAAGCTTTCTTT
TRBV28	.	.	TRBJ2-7	CASGRGSYEQYF	TGTGCCAGCGGGCGGGGTTCCTACGAGCAGTACTTC
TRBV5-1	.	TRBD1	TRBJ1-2	CASSSQGADYGYTF	TGCGCCAGCAGCTCACAGGGGGCTGACTATGGCTACACCTTC
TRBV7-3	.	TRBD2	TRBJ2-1	CASSLVVAGVYEQFF	TGTGCCAGCAGCTTGGTGGTAGCGGGAGTGTATGAGCAGTTCTTC
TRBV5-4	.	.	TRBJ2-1	CASSWGPGSSYNEQFF	TGTGCCAGCAGCTGGGGCCCAGGGAGCTCCTACAATGAGCAGTTCTTC
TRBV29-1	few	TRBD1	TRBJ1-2	CSVEPGQGADGYTF	TGCAGCGTTGAACCGGGACAGGGGGCGGATGGCTACACCTTC
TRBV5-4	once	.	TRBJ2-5	CASSLDQSDRTQYF	TGTGCCAGCAGCTTGGATCAGTCCGATAGGACCCAGTACTTC
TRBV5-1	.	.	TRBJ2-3	CASSLAGTSGDTQYF	TGCGCCAGCAGCTTGGCCGGGACCAGCGGGGATACGCAGTATTTT
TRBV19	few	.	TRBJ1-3	CASLWSPGRNTIYF	TGTGCCAGTCTATGGTCCCCAGGCAGAAACACCATATATTTT
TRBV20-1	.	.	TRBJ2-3	CSAEAGDTQYF	TGCAGTGCTGAGGCGGGGGATACGCAGTATTTT
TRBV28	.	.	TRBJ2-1	CASSLLGNEQFF	TGTGCCAGCAGTCTCCTCGGCAATGAGCAGTTCTTC
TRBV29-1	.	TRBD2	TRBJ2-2	CSVSPPSGTNTGELFF	TGCAGCGTTTCACCTCCTAGCGGAACGAACACCGGGGAGCTGTTTTTT
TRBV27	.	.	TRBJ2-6	CASSTGSGANVLTF	TGTGCCAGCAGTACAGGGTCTGGGGCCAACGTCCTGACTTTC
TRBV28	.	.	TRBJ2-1	CASTPRWKGYNEQFF	TGTGCCAGCACCCCCCGGTGGAAAGGGTACAATGAGCAGTTCTTC
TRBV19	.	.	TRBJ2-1	CASSIGPERDEQFF	TGTGCCAGTAGTATAGGCCCCGAGAGGGACGAGCAGTTCTTC
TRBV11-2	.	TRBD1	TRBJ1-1	CASSLVQRTGGEAFF	TGTGCCAGCAGCTTAGTTCAAAGGACAGGGGGGGAAGCTTTCTTT
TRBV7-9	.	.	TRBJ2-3	CASSLVSGPADTQYF	TGTGCCAGCAGCTTAGTTTCAGGGCCGGCAGATACGCAGTATTTT
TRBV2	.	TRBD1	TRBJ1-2	CASSEGPGQGSAKPYGYTF	TGTGCCAGCAGTGAAGGGCCGGGACAGGGGTCCGCCAAGCCCTATGGCTACACCTTC
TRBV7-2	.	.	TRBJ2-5	CASSRIWAAGETQYF	TGTGCCAGCAGCCGAATCTGGGCAGCCGGCGAGACCCAGTACTTC
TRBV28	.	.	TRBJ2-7	CASTQGGVPYF	TGTGCCAGCACCCAGGGGGGGGTCCCATACTTC
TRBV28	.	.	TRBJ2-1	CASSLTGSYNEQFF	TGTGCCAGCAGTTTGACTGGCTCCTACAATGAGCAGTTCTTC
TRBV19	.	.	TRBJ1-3	CASSIRTMGGNTIYF	TGTGCCAGTAGTATTCGGACGATGGGTGGAAACACCATATATTTT
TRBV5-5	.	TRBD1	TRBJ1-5	CASSFEGARGNQPQHF	TGTGCCAGCAGCTTCGAGGGGGCGCGTGGCAATCAGCCCCAGCATTTT
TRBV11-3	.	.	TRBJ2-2	CASSFVVGGNTGELFF	TGTGCCAGCAGCTTCGTTGTGGGAGGCAACACCGGGGAGCTGTTTTTT
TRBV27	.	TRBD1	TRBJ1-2	CASRPGGTHYGYTF	TGTGCCAGCAGGCCAGGGGGGACCCACTATGGCTACACCTTC
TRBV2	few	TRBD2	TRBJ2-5	CASSGLAGYQETQYF	TGTGCCAGCAGTGGACTAGCGGGGTACCAAGAGACCCAGTACTTC
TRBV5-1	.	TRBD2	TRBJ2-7	CASGSPGLAEGEQYF	TGCGCCAGCGGTTCTCCGGGACTAGCGGAGGGCGAGCAGTACTTC
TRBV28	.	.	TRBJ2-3	CASSSFQGSITSTDTQYF	TGTGCCAGCAGTTCCTTCCAGGGGTCTATAACTAGCACAGATACGCAGTATTTT
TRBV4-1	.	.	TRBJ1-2	CASSQASDSQGYTF	TGCGCCAGCAGCCAAGCTAGTGATTCCCAAGGCTACACCTTC
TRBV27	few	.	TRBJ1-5	CASSLTFRQPQHF	TGTGCCAGCAGTTTAACATTCCGCCAGCCCCAGCATTTT
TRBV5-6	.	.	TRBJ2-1	CASSLIGASSYNEQFF	TGTGCCAGCAGCTTGATCGGGGCGAGCTCCTACAATGAGCAGTTCTTC